What follows are 28 T cell receptor beta chains derived from one specimen sequenced in a study of T cell responses to AZD1222 COVID-19 vaccine. Some clones are missing from TCRdb's copy, which holds only in-frame ones; the method was immunoSEQ multiplex PCR. This table holds 110,000 to 150,000 clones, around 93% found once. This sample comprised peripheral blood, obtained 28 days after the second AZD1222 dose. These receptors came from an adult who received the AZD1222 COVID-19 vaccine.

V and J are TRBV2 and TRBJ1-5; D is ambiguous. Germline V lookup: CDR1 SNHLY, CDR2 FYNNEI. The CDR3 is 12 residues long. V was cut by 5 bases and J by 9 bases, with 11 bases left in between. CDR3 in amino acids: CASSTPVGPQHF. The CDR3, as DNA: TGTGCCAGCAGTACACCAGTAGGGCCCCAGCATTTT.

Here the CDR3 reads CASNGKVSNQPQHF. CDR3 nucleotides: TGTGCCAGCAACGGGAAGGTTAGCAATCAGCCCCAGCATTTT. This chain joins TRBV28 and TRBJ1-5; D not resolved. Germline CDR1 MDHEN, CDR2 SYDVKM. V gave up 7 bases and J gave up 0 bases, with 10 bases separating them. The CDR3 has 14 residues.

The chain combines TRBV12-3 or TRBV12-4 with TRBJ1-5; D not certain. CDR3 length: 12 residues. Between the trimmed V and J ends, which lost 7 bases and 9 bases, there was a span of 13 bases. The CDR3 coding sequence is TGTGCCAGCACTCGACACCCTCTGCCCCAGCATTTT. Protein: CASTRHPLPQHF.

The chain employs TRBV7-2 and TRBJ1-2; unclear D gene. V was cut by 1 base and J by 4 bases, with 7 bases left in between. The germline CDR1 and CDR2 sequences are SGHTA and FQGNSA. The CDR3 totals 13 residues. The CDR3 protein is CASSLDLTYGYTF. CDR3 coding DNA: TGTGCCAGCAGCTTAGATCTCACCTATGGCTACACCTTC. Supplemented by reference TRBV7-2 and TRBJ1-2, the full variable domain reads GAGVSQSPSNKVTEKGKDVELRCDPISGHTALYWYRQSLGQGLEFLIYFQGNSAPDKSGLPSDRFSAERTGGSVSTLTIQRTQQEDSAVYLCASSLDLTYGYTFGSGTRLTVV.

This chain links TRBV2 with TRBJ2-5, with D hard to call. V was clipped by 7 bases and J by 1 base, with 13 bases between them. Per germline, CDR1 SNHLY and CDR2 FYNNEI. The CDR3 extends over 14 amino acids. Here the CDR3 reads CASTPGRLQETQYF. The CDR3, as DNA: TGTGCCAGCACCCCTGGCAGGCTCCAAGAGACCCAGTACTTC.

The genes are TRBV6-5 and TRBJ2-7; 9 bases fit TRBD1. Germline assignment: CDR1 MNHEY and CDR2 SVGAGI. The length of the CDR3 is 15 residues. Trimming cost V 7 bases and J 1 base; bases outside gene matches: 8. In nucleotides, the CDR3 is TGTGCCAGCATCCCCTCGGGGACAGGGTCCTACGAGCAGTACTTC. Its translation is CASIPSGTGSYEQYF.

The rearrangement joins TRBV3-1 (or the pseudogene TRBV3-2) to TRBJ1-2, with no clear D. The ends were cut back, 5 bases at V and 7 bases at J, with 8 bases in the middle. Germline V gene data show CDR1 as LGHDT and CDR2 as YNNKEL (reference sequence). This CDR3 has 11 amino acids. CDR3 DNA: TGTGCCAGCAGCTCAACGGCTGGCTACACCTTC. This codes for CASSSTAGYTF.

The rearrangement joins TRBV3-1 (or the pseudogene TRBV3-2) to TRBJ1-6; D gene unclear. V gave up 1 base and J gave up 9 bases, with 7 bases separating them. The germline V gene encodes CDR1 LGHDT and CDR2 YNNKEL (reference sequence). The CDR3 contains 13 residues. CDR3 amino acids: CASSQGRASPLHF. CDR3 coding DNA: TGTGCCAGCAGCCAAGGTCGCGCTTCACCCCTCCACTTT.

The sample holds one count of this clone. The chain has TRBV6-5 and TRBJ2-5; D ambiguous. The germline CDR1 and CDR2 sequences are MNHEY and SVGAGI. The length of the CDR3 is 14 residues. Trimming stripped 0 bases from V and 0 bases from J, with 5 bases between. This CDR3 is CASSYSRYQETQYF. The DNA of the CDR3 is TGTGCCAGCAGTTACTCGCGGTACCAAGAGACCCAGTACTTC.

A few counts support this clone. The V call is TRBV7-9, the J call TRBJ2-4; D unclear. Germline loops: CDR1 SEHNR, CDR2 FQNEAQ (reference sequence). V lost 5 bases and J 0 bases, leaving 14 bases between the germline ends. This CDR3 is 16 amino acids long. CDR3 residues: CASSLPTVLAKNIQYF. CDR3 nucleotide sequence: TGTGCCAGCAGCCTTCCGACCGTACTAGCCAAAAACATTCAGTACTTC.

The rearrangement uses TRBV7-6 and TRBJ2-1, with 8 bases aligning to TRBD2. The CDR3 sequence is 15 residues long. J gave up 2 bases and V 4 bases, and 4 bases lay outside the gene matches. Per the germline V gene, CDR1 is SGHVS and CDR2 is FNYEAQ. The CDR3 nucleotides read TGTGCCAGCAGCTCTACTAGCGGAGCCTACAATGAGCAGTTCTTC. It yields the protein CASSSTSGAYNEQFF.

The chain couples TRBV7-9 to TRBJ1-3; D is unresolved. Trimming left V 8 bases short and J 6 bases short, with 5 bases between. CDR3 length: 10 residues. Germline values: CDR1 SEHNR, CDR2 FQNEAQ (reference sequence). This chain's CDR3 is CASEINTIYF. DNA for the CDR3: TGTGCCAGCGAAATAAACACCATATATTTT.

This clone has a handful of counts. V and J are TRBV19 and TRBJ2-1; 7 bases are shared with TRBD2. The ends lost 6 bases at V and 7 bases at J; junction bases unmatched: 9. Germline lookup yields CDR1 LNHDA and CDR2 SQIVND (reference sequence). The CDR3 consists of 14 residues. The CDR3 region has the DNA TGTGCCAGTAGGGGACTAAGTGCCCTGAATGAGCAGTTCTTC. This gives the protein CASRGLSALNEQFF.

CDR3 protein: CASSPGGNTIYF. The CDR3 DNA reads TGTGCCAGCAGCCCGGGTGGAAACACCATATATTTT. The chain uses TRBV7-3 and TRBJ1-3; D gene ambiguous. V gave up 5 bases and J gave up 3 bases, with 5 bases separating them. Per germline, CDR1 SGHTA and CDR2 FQGTGA. The CDR3 has 12 amino acids.

This clone was seen just once. The chain recombines TRBV7-2 with TRBJ2-7; D is undetermined. Trimming took off 5 bases at V and 3 bases at J, with 14 bases between the two ends. In germline, CDR1 is SGHTA, CDR2 FQGNSA. The CDR3 spans 14 residues. In nucleotides, the CDR3 is TGTGCCAGCAGCCCTAGGGCCTTAAACTACGAGCAGTACTTC. Its protein is CASSPRALNYEQYF.

The chain recombines TRBV7-2 with TRBJ2-7; D may be TRBD2 (6 bases). The CDR3 contains 14 residues. V was shortened by 5 bases and J by 0 bases, with 11 bases between the two germline ends. Germline loops: CDR1 SGHTA, CDR2 FQGNSA. The CDR3 DNA is TGTGCCAGCAGCACCCGGGGGACCTCCTACGAGCAGTACTTC. It is translated as CASSTRGTSYEQYF. The variable domain in full, with the rest retrieved from reference TRBV7-2 and TRBJ2-7, is GAGVSQSPSNKVTEKGKDVELRCDPISGHTALYWYRQSLGQGLEFLIYFQGNSAPDKSGLPSDRFSAERTGGSVSTLTIQRTQQEDSAVYLCASSTRGTSYEQYFGPGTRLTVT.

This clone was observed once. The chain carries TRBV5-5 and TRBJ1-5, with D possibly being TRBD1 (5 bases). The CDR3 spans 16 residues. Trimming cost V 0 bases and J 7 bases, with 17 bases left between them. Germline values: CDR1 SGHKS, CDR2 YYEKEE (reference sequence). CDR3 sequence (DNA): TGTGCCAGCAGCTTGGCCCGGGACTCCCTGGGGCAGCCCCAGCATTTT. It encodes CASSLARDSLGQPQHF.

This rearrangement joins TRBV18 to TRBJ2-5; D unclear. Deletions cut 6 bases from V and 1 base from J, with 6 bases between. The germline CDR1 and CDR2 sequences are KGHSH and LQKENI. CDR3 size: 12 residues. The CDR3 here is CASSQSQETQYF. For the CDR3, the DNA is TGTGCCAGCTCTCAATCCCAAGAGACCCAGTACTTC.

The J gene is TRBJ2-3, the V gene TRBV7-6; 9 nucleotides match TRBD1. The CDR3 loop spans 17 amino acids. Germline-derived CDR1 and CDR2 are SGHVS and FNYEAQ. Trimming at V came to 5 bases and at J to 0 bases, leaving 9 bases not matched to a gene. Written as DNA, the CDR3 is TGTGCCAGCAGCCCGCAGTCCGGGACAGGGAGCACAGATACGCAGTATTTT. It translates to CASSPQSGTGSTDTQYF. The full variable domain, rest sourced from reference TRBV7-6 and TRBJ2-3, is GAGVSQSPRYKVTKRGQDVALRCDPISGHVSLYWYRQALGQGPEFLTYFNYEAQQDKSGLPNDRFSAERPEGSISTLTIQRTEQRDSAMYRCASSPQSGTGSTDTQYFGPGTRLTVL.

The chain joins TRBV15 to TRBJ2-5; no reliable D call. Germline V gives CDR1 LNHNV, CDR2 YYDKDF (reference sequence). CDR3 length equals 16 residues. V was shortened by 2 bases and J by 0 bases, with 13 bases between the two germline ends. CDR3 DNA: TGTGCCACCAGCAGAAATAAAGGCTCGTACCAAGAGACCCAGTACTTC. Translating gives CATSRNKGSYQETQYF.

V usage is TRBV18 and J usage is TRBJ2-7; 8 bases line up with TRBD1. CDR1 and CDR2 (germline): KGHSH, LQKENI. The CDR3 runs to 14 residues. V shed 4 bases and J 4 bases; nucleotides not matched to a gene: 6. The DNA for the CDR3 is TGTGCCAGCTCACGCCAGGGGGCATCTTACGAGCAGTACTTC. Translated: CASSRQGASYEQYF.

The rearrangement joins TRBV6-4 to TRBJ2-7; 9 bases fit TRBD2. Looked up from germline, CDR1 is MRHNA and CDR2 is SNTAGT. Trimming took 5 bases from V and 4 from J; bases not matched to a gene: 9. This CDR3 spans 15 amino acids. The CDR3 spells CASSHSGTSMYEQYF. The CDR3 nucleotides read TGTGCCAGCAGTCATTCCGGGACTAGCATGTACGAGCAGTACTTC.

The chain's CDR3 is CASSFMGLAGVEQYF. The DNA of the CDR3 is TGTGCCAGCAGCTTCATGGGACTAGCGGGAGTAGAGCAGTACTTC. V gene TRBV5-4 combines with J gene TRBJ2-7; the match to TRBD2 covers 14 bases. The V gene end was trimmed by 2 bases and the J gene end by 7 bases; junction bases not matched to a gene: 5. This CDR3 region has 15 residues. Germline CDR1 SGHNT, CDR2 YYREEE (reference sequence).

On this clone: Other DNA sequences within the sample encode an identical CDR3. The rearrangement joins TRBV28 to TRBJ1-1; the D is unclear. The CDR3 extends over 12 amino acids. Germline CDR1 MDHEN, CDR2 SYDVKM. V was pared by 2 bases and J by 0 bases, with 1 base between. DNA for the CDR3: TGTGCCAGCAGTTTAATGAACACTGAAGCTTTCTTT. Encoded protein: CASSLMNTEAFF.

The genes are TRBV2 and TRBJ2-5, with 10 bases that match TRBD1. J was trimmed by 4 bases and V by 4 bases; bases with no gene match: 6. In germline, CDR1 is SNHLY, CDR2 FYNNEI. There are 15 residues in the CDR3. The CDR3 bases are TGTGCCAGCAGTGGGATGACAGGGGGCTTAGAGACCCAGTACTTC. Amino acid sequence: CASSGMTGGLETQYF. Full variable domain (rest looked up from reference TRBV2 and TRBJ2-5): EPEVTQTPSHQVTQMGQEVILRCVPISNHLYFYWYRQILGQKVEFLVSFYNNEISEKSEIFDDQFSVERPDGSNFTLKIRSTKLEDSAMYFCASSGMTGGLETQYFGPGTRLLVL.

The genes are TRBV21-1 and TRBJ2-3; the D segment call TRBD1 is taken from the table without a DNA check. TRBV21-1 is reported as a pseudogene. This CDR3 has 16 residues. The CDR3 sequence: CASSFPDRARRNTQYF. The CDR3 coding sequence is TGTGCCAGCAGCTTTCCGGACAGGGCCCGCCGCAATACGCAGTATTTT.

This clone was seen just once. The rearrangement joins TRBV5-4 to TRBJ2-2; D remains unclear. There are 12 residues in the CDR3. Per germline, CDR1 SGHNT and CDR2 YYREEE (reference sequence). Trimming shortened V by 3 bases and J by 3 bases, and 3 bases separated the two germline ends. CDR3 nucleotides: TGTGCCAGCAGCTCCCACACCGGGGAGCTGTTTTTT. This translates into CASSSHTGELFF.

The rearrangement uses TRBV21-1 and TRBJ1-5. TRBV21-1 is a recognized pseudogene. There are 14 residues in the CDR3. CDR3: CASSNRDGRRPQHF. The CDR3 nucleotides are TGTGCCAGCAGCAACCGGGACGGCCGGCGGCCCCAGCATTTT.